Sequencing of this TCR beta chain was carried out in a study of blood T cells in healthy people across ages. As for the study in general: Using template switching, researchers captured about one barcoded beta molecule for each two T cells. Study conclusions and caveats: Compared with aged donors, long-lived donors showed fewer expanded clones, suggesting selection.

Between the trimmed V and J ends, which lost 1 base and 4 bases, there was a span of 12 bases. The germline gives CDR1 SGHRS, CDR2 YFSETQ. This CDR3 region has 14 residues. A second PCR, run for about 6 to 11 cycles, used a sample-barcoded 5' primer plus a J-beta primer mix. TCRdb passed the 5' RACE reads through MiXCR, listing each CDR3 protein once. The sample lists roughly 1,500,000 distinct CDR3 sequences, roughly 40% occurring once. Investigators took around 11 milliliters of peripheral blood from every donor. This clonotype occurred a few times. Its antigen is as yet unknown. The specimen sequenced was blood. The sequence derives from a woman younger than 35 in good health. The V and J genes are TRBV5-1 and TRBJ2-7; no reliable D call. CDR3 DNA: TGCGCCAGCAGCTTGCCACCGATCAATTACGAGCAGTACTTC. It translates to CASSLPPINYEQYF. Variable domain in full (rest from reference TRBV5-1 and TRBJ2-7): KAGVTQTPRYLIKTRGQQVTLSCSPISGHRSVSWYQQTPGQGLQFLFEYFSETQRNKGNFPGRFSGRQFSNSRSEMNVSTLELGDSALYLCASSLPPINYEQYFGPGTRLTVT.